This T cell receptor (beta chain) was documented in a study of cytomegalovirus exposure and HLA in healthy donors. In the PCR, 60 Vbeta and 13 Jbeta primers were used. Under the authors' procedure: Counted up in a later analysis, unique TCR beta chains came to roughly 80 million, with around 10 million shared. Sequenced by immunoSEQ multiplex PCR; TCRdb stores in-frame clones only, minus some. V and J calls and clone size are as listed in that table; D and trimming were resolved from the DNA. The sample shows around 150,000 clones, 76% of them seen only once. CDR3 length: 15 amino acids. Germline V lookup: CDR1 SGHTA, CDR2 FQGNSA. With 2 bases clipped from V and 3 bases from J, the junction kept 7 bases outside the gene matches. Whole-study findings and limits: Most TCR sequences were seen very rarely across donors, but some public TCRs occurred in many. Under in vitro conditions, a few CMV-associated chains were confirmed as specific for CMV antigens.

As for this clone: Antigen specificity is unknown.

The receptor was isolated from a man between 18 and 35 years old in good health and CMV-seronegative. The sequencing input was PBMCs. The chain has TRBV7-2 and TRBJ2-7; 7 bases match TRBD2. The CDR3 here is CASSLSGAGYYEQYF. CDR3 in DNA: TGTGCCAGCAGCTTATCGGGAGCGGGGTACTACGAGCAGTACTTC.